The clone carrying this TCR beta chain was counted a few times. The target antigen is unknown. This record belongs to a study of blood T cells in healthy people across ages. Study observations and caveats: Naive CD4+ cells and diversity were both higher in long-lived donors than in aged donors.

It was about 9.4 milliliters of peripheral blood that were drawn from each donor. Total RNA extracted from each sample amounted to at least 6 micrograms. Germline V gene sequence: CDR1 SGDLS, CDR2 YYNGEE. V lost 5 bases and J lost 2, with 13 bases in between. The CDR3 is 14 amino acids. Primed by a sample-barcoded 5' primer and a J-beta primer mix, a second PCR proceeded for 7 to 11 cycles. Through a template-switch adaptor with 12 random nucleotides, each cDNA molecule received a tag. TCRdb recomputed calls from the 5' RACE reads with MiXCR, one row per CDR3 protein. The data contain 600,000 or so distinct CDR3 sequences, roughly 48% of them singletons.

The sample was blood. The sequence was obtained from a man older than 75 in good health. V and J are TRBV9 and TRBJ1-2, with D uncertain. The CDR3 nucleotides are TGTGCCAGCAGTCCTCCTACCCCAAACTATGGCTACACCTTC. It codes for CASSPPTPNYGYTF.